This TCR beta chain was obtained from a study of T cell responses to AZD1222 COVID-19 vaccine. Sequencing was performed with immunoSEQ multiplex PCR; in TCRdb, only in-frame clones are kept and a portion is missing. The repertoire holds some 120,000 clones, with 92% as singletons. CDR1 KGHDR and CDR2 SFDVKD come from the germline V gene. The V and J ends lost 6 bases and 6 bases, in that order; junction bases with no gene match: 8. The CDR3 length is 15 residues. This TCR was recovered from an adult who received the AZD1222 COVID-19 vaccine. The sequencing here drew on peripheral blood, taken 28 days after the second AZD1222 dose. The gene calls are TRBV24-1 and TRBJ2-2, with TRBD2 identical over 8 bases. The CDR3 is CATSSGSYVSGELFF. The CDR3 DNA reads TGTGCCACCAGTAGCGGGAGTTACGTTTCCGGGGAGCTGTTTTTT.